Listed below are T cell receptor beta chains from one sample, sequenced in a study of blood T cell repertoires in COVID-19. Libraries were prepared by immunoSEQ multiplex PCR; TCRdb keeps only in-frame clonotypes and omits some of them. The sample has about 140,000 clones, 76% seen once; the top ten hold roughly 4.7%. The sample was peripheral blood. These receptors originate from a woman of 80 years or more with active or convalescent COVID-19. The CDR3 runs from the conserved cysteine through the conserved F or W. D genes are given only for firm matches. The size of a clone is reported for some rows only, either as once, few or many, or as a class for expanded clones.

TRBV5-7	TRBJ2-1	.	.	TGTGCCAGCAGCTTTACAGGGAATGAGCAGTTCTTC	CASSFTGNEQFF
TRBV6-2/TRBV6-3	TRBJ2-3	TRBD2	.	TGTGCCAGCAGTTACCCGATGGTAGCGGGGGATAGCACAGATACGCAGTATTTT	CASSYPMVAGDSTDTQYF
TRBV7-2	TRBJ2-3	.	few	TGTGCCAGCAGCGAGGCAAATACGCAGTATTTT	CASSEANTQYF
TRBV12-3/TRBV12-4	TRBJ2-1	TRBD1	.	TGTGCCAGCAAAAGACAGGGGAAAGATGAGCAGTTCTTC	CASKRQGKDEQFF
TRBV5-1	TRBJ2-2	TRBD2	.	TGCGCCAGCAGCAGAACTAGCGGGACTAACACCGGGGAGCTGTTTTTT	CASSRTSGTNTGELFF
TRBV24-1	TRBJ2-2	.	few	TGTGCCACCAGTGATCCAACACGCGGGCCCACCGGGGAGCTGTTTTTT	CATSDPTRGPTGELFF
TRBV6-5	TRBJ2-7	.	once	TGTGCCAGCAGGACGGACAGCTCGTCCGGCGAGCAGTACTTC	CASRTDSSSGEQYF
TRBV7-9	TRBJ1-1	TRBD1	.	TGTGCCAGCAGCCGTCCCAGGGGGCTGGGCACTGAAGCTTTCTTT	CASSRPRGLGTEAFF
TRBV13	TRBJ2-5	TRBD2	.	TGTGCCAGCAGCCGTCCTAGCGGGGGGGCCCCCCAGCCCCAGTACTTC	CASSRPSGGAPQPQYF
TRBV19	TRBJ1-1	TRBD1	.	TGTGCCAGTAGTACCGGGACAGGTTGGGGAGATGAAGCTTTCTTT	CASSTGTGWGDEAFF
TRBV30	TRBJ1-3	.	.	TGTGCCTGGGAGCCGGGACTTCTCTCAGGAAACACCATATATTTT	CAWEPGLLSGNTIYF
TRBV25-1	TRBJ1-5	.	.	TGTGCCAGCAGTGTAGGGGCGCAGCCCCAGCATTTT	CASSVGAQPQHF
TRBV6-2/TRBV6-3	TRBJ1-2	.	.	TGTGCCAGCAGTTACGGTGCGTACGGGACACCCCGCTATGGCTACACCTTC	CASSYGAYGTPRYGYTF
TRBV6-1	TRBJ1-2	.	few	TGTGCCAGCAGTGAAGTCGGCAGGGGTTCTGGCTACACCTTC	CASSEVGRGSGYTF
TRBV3-1/TRBV3-2	TRBJ2-7	TRBD2	.	TGTGCCAGCAGCCTGGCTAGCGGGGTCTCCTCCGAGCAGTACTTC	CASSLASGVSSEQYF
TRBV28	TRBJ2-1	TRBD1	once	TGTGCCAGCGAATACAGGGGTCCTGGTAATGAGCAGTTCTTC	CASEYRGPGNEQFF
TRBV10-3	TRBJ1-2	.	.	TGTGCCATCAGGGAACAGGTACTGGCCCTGAACTATGGCTACACCTTC	CAIREQVLALNYGYTF
TRBV9	TRBJ1-3	.	.	TGTGCCAGCAGCGTTGGGCAGGGGACCTCTATCTCTGGAAACACCATATATTTT	CASSVGQGTSISGNTIYF
TRBV11-2	TRBJ1-1	.	few	TGTGCCAGCAGCTTAATTGGGGGGACTGAAGCTTTCTTT	CASSLIGGTEAFF
TRBV13	TRBJ2-3	TRBD2	.	TGTGCCAGCAGCTCAAGGACTAGCGGGCCCAGCACAGATACGCAGTATTTT	CASSSRTSGPSTDTQYF
TRBV27	TRBJ2-7	TRBD1	.	TGTGCCAGCAGTCCGCCACAGGGGACGCTTCGTCACGAGCAGTACTTC	CASSPPQGTLRHEQYF
TRBV21-1	TRBJ2-1	.	.	TGTGCCAGCAGCAAAAAGGGTATGGCTGGGACCCAGGGGGCCCATGAGCAGTTCTTC	CASSKKGMAGTQGAHEQFF
TRBV2	TRBJ2-2	.	once	TGTGCCAGCACACCGGGCGGGGAGCTGTTTTTT	CASTPGGELFF
TRBV7-2	TRBJ1-1	TRBD1	few	TGTGCCAGCAGCCATACAGGGGGAGGGACTGAAGCTTTCTTT	CASSHTGGGTEAFF
TRBV4-3	TRBJ1-1	TRBD1	once	TGCGCCAGCAGCCAAGACACCGGGACAGGGAACGGAAACACTGAAGCTTTCTTT	CASSQDTGTGNGNTEAFF
TRBV6-5	TRBJ2-7	TRBD2	.	TGTGCCAGCAGTTGGCGGGGGGGTGGATACGAGCAGTACTTC	CASSWRGGGYEQYF
TRBV7-8	TRBJ2-1	TRBD1	few	TGTGCCAGCAGCCCCCGCAGGACAGGGCAGGGCAACAATGAGCAGTTCTTC	CASSPRRTGQGNNEQFF
TRBV30	TRBJ1-2	.	.	TGTGCCTGGAATGACCGGAGCGGCTACACCTTC	CAWNDRSGYTF
TRBV14	TRBJ2-2	.	.	TGTGCCAGCAGCCATCGATCCAGGGTGACCACCGGGGAGCTGTTTTTT	CASSHRSRVTTGELFF
TRBV11-1	TRBJ1-1	TRBD1	.	TGTGCCAGCAGCCCGGACAGGGGGAGGACTGAAGCTTTCTTT	CASSPDRGRTEAFF
TRBV5-1	TRBJ2-5	TRBD2	.	TGCGCCAGCAGCCACGGCGGGGGGCCGGGGGAGACCCAGTACTTC	CASSHGGGPGETQYF
TRBV7-2	TRBJ2-5	.	.	TGTGCCAGCAGCTTAGGGAGAGCACAGGTCGAGACCCAGTACTTC	CASSLGRAQVETQYF
TRBV19	TRBJ2-1	TRBD2	.	TGTGCCAGTAGTCTTATAGCGGGGGGGCCGAATGAGCAGTTCTTC	CASSLIAGGPNEQFF
TRBV19	TRBJ2-5	.	.	TGTGCCAGTAGTAGTGGACAGAGTATCAACAGTCAGTACTTC	CASSSGQSINSQYF
TRBV4-1	TRBJ2-1	TRBD2	once	TGCGCCAGCAGCCAAGATGTAGCGGGGGGGCTAAATGAGCAGTTCTTC	CASSQDVAGGLNEQFF
TRBV4-1	TRBJ2-1	.	.	TGCGCCAGCAGCCAAGATTCCGGGACTGGGGACAATGAGCAGTTCTTC	CASSQDSGTGDNEQFF
TRBV6-5	TRBJ1-2	.	.	TGTGCCAGCAGTTTAACAAAAGAAGGCTACACCTTC	CASSLTKEGYTF
TRBV7-2	TRBJ1-4	.	few	TGTGCCAGCAGCTTAGGGCCCTTCGAAAAACTGTTTTTT	CASSLGPFEKLFF
TRBV18	TRBJ1-1	.	.	TGTGCCAGCTCACCATTCGACAGGTCATTAAACACTGAAGCTTTCTTT	CASSPFDRSLNTEAFF
TRBV3-1/TRBV3-2	TRBJ1-5	.	few	TGTGCCAGCAGCCAAGGGCCTCTCGGGGGTTATCAGCCCCAGCATTTT	CASSQGPLGGYQPQHF